This T cell receptor (beta chain) was profiled in a study of blood T cells in healthy people across ages. CDR3 length: 14 amino acids. The sample holds a few counts of this clonotype. The antigen remains undetermined. Alongside a J-beta primer mix, a sample-barcoded 5' primer served in a second PCR lasting roughly 6 to 11 cycles. Via MiXCR, TCRdb re-called the 5' RACE reads, giving one row per CDR3 protein. There are 890,000 or so distinct CDR3 sequences in the sample; about 62% occur only once, and 28% lies in the top ten. Study-level points and caveats: Age advanced and TCR beta diversity per million T cells fell, roughly linearly.

The chain has TRBV12-3 or TRBV12-4 and TRBJ2-1; TRBD2 agrees at 7 bases. The J call may not be correct, given that the DNA end is closer to TRBJ2-7. The sequenced sample was blood. The TCR sequence derives from a man aged 25 to 40 in good health. The CDR3 is CASSLGGTYNEQYF. The DNA for the CDR3 is TGTGCCAGCAGTTTGGGGGGGACCTACAATGAGCAGTACTTC.